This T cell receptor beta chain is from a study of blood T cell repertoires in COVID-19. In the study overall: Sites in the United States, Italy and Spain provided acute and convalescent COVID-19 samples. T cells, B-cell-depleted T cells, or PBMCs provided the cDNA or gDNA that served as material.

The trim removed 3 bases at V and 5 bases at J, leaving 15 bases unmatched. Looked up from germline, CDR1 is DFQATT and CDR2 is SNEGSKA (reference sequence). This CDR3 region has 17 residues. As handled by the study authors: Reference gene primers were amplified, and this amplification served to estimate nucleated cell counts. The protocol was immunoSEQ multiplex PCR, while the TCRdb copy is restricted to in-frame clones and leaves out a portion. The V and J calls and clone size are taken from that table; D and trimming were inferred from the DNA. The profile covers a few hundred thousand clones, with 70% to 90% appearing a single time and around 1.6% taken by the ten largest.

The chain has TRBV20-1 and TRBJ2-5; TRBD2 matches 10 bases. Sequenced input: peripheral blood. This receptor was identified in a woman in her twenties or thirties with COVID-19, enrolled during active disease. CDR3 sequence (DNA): TGCAGTGCTAGTGACCCAGGGGAGCGGGGGGGCCGGGAGACCCAGTACTTC. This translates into CSASDPGERGGRETQYF.